This TCR beta chain was found in a study of cytomegalovirus exposure and HLA in healthy donors. Germline V gene sequence: CDR1 MNHEY, CDR2 SVGAGI. There are 13 residues in the CDR3. The V end lost 6 bases, the J end lost 2 bases, and 10 bases lay between the germline ends. PCR used 60 Vbeta primers and 13 Jbeta primers. Produced via immunoSEQ multiplex PCR; TCRdb's table is partial and in-frame only. There are approximately 100,000 clones in the sample; about 71% occur only once, and about 3.5% lies in the top ten. The chain combines TRBV6-5 with TRBJ1-2; no clear D gene. The source material was PBMCs. This TCR was recovered from a woman between 50 and 59 years old in good health and CMV-seronegative. In nucleotides, the CDR3 is TGTGCCAGCAGGACGGGCGGGAACTATGGCTACACCTTC. Its translation: CASRTGGNYGYTF.